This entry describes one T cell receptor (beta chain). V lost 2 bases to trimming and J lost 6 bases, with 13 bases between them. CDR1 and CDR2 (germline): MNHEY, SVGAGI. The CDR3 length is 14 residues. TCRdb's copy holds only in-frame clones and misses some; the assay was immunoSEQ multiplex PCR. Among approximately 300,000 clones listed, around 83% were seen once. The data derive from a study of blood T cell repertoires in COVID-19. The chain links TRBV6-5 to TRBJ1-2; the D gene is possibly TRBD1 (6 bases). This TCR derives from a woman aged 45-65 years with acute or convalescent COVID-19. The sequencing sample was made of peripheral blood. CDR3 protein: CASSYGGGRNGYTF. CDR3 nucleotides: TGTGCCAGCAGTTACGGCGGGGGGCGCAATGGCTACACCTTC.